What follows are 15 T cell receptor beta chains derived from one specimen sequenced in a study of post-analysis software for immune sequencing data (dated by TCRdb to the mid-2010s). The paper as a whole reports these results and caveats: A handful of TRBV segments, including TRBV5-6, TRBV5-1 and TRBV20-1, were significantly more frequent in patients than controls.

Libraries came from PCR. The instrument was an Illumina HiSeq 2500. Unique molecular identifiers were incorporated into TCR beta cDNA libraries to reduce PCR and sequencing biases. The raw public reads went through TCRdb reprocessing: fastp at Q25, MiXCR clone calling, in-frame beta chains kept. Entries that share a CDR3 protein sequence are merged under the most common genes and DNA. A total of roughly 700,000 distinct CDR3 sequences appear in this sample, about 32% of them only once. About 0.5% of the sample lies in the top ten. Their antigens remain unidentified. The sequenced sample consisted of blood. The origin of the receptors is a girl under 18 with multiple sclerosis.

Points on this clonotype: A junction boundary mismatches the germline segment, possibly from a read error. This rearrangement joins TRBV10-3 to TRBJ1-4, with D perhaps TRBD1 (5 bases). The CDR3 is made up of 17 amino acids. Germline V lookup: CDR1 ENHRY, CDR2 SYGVKD. The CDR3 spells CAISESQVGAYGEKRFF. The CDR3 nucleotides are TGTGCCATCAGTGAGTCACAGGTGGGCGCCTATGGGGAAAAACGGTTTTTT.

A few counts support this clonotype. The chain links TRBV4-3 to TRBJ2-1; 7 bases agree with TRBD2. Germline V lookup: CDR1 LGHNA, CDR2 YSLEER. The V segment lost 6 bases and the J segment 9 bases; nucleotides outside the gene matches: 8. The CDR3 totals 13 residues. As DNA, the CDR3 is TGCGCCAGCAGGGCTGGCGGGGGACGTGAGCAGTTCTTC. Its translation is CASRAGGGREQFF.

This clonotype was seen a handful of times. The chain combines TRBV3-1 with TRBJ2-1, with D hard to call. Trimming removed 1 base at V and 9 bases at J, with 13 bases between. Germline CDR1 is LGHDT and CDR2 is YNNKEL (reference sequence). The CDR3 consists of 14 residues. The CDR3, as DNA: TGTGCCAGCAGCCAAGCGCTACTCATCACTGAGCAGTTCTTC. As protein: CASSQALLITEQFF.

The rearrangement uses TRBV12-3 or TRBV12-4 and TRBJ2-4; 8 bases fit TRBD1. With 4 bases clipped from V and 9 bases from J, the junction kept 5 bases outside the gene matches. The CDR3 extends over 13 amino acids. CDR3 nucleotide sequence: TGTGCCAGCAGTTCTAAACAGGGGGGCATTCAGTACTTC. Its protein is CASSSKQGGIQYF.

This chain joins TRBV27 and TRBJ2-7, with 7 bases fitting TRBD2. The V and J ends lost 2 bases and 3 bases, in that order; junction bases with no gene match: 4. Germline V CDR1 and CDR2: MNHEY, SMNVEV (reference sequence). CDR3 length: 14 amino acids. The CDR3 loop reads CASSLRREYYEQYF. CDR3 sequence (DNA): TGTGCCAGCAGTTTACGGCGGGAGTACTACGAGCAGTACTTC.

This clonotype was seen repeatedly, ten times or more. CDR3 sequence (DNA): TGCAGCGTCGGGACAGCCCTGGGATACGAGCAGTACTTC. Residues: CSVGTALGYEQYF. The rearrangement uses TRBV29-1 and TRBJ2-7; 7 nucleotides agree with TRBD1. The CDR3 is 13 amino acids. Germline CDR1 SQVTM, CDR2 ANQGSEA. V trimming: 6 bases; J trimming: 4 bases; junction bases outside the gene matches: 9.

This clonotype was recorded a few times. This rearrangement joins TRBV7-9 to TRBJ2-3; 8 bases line up with TRBD2. The length of the CDR3 is 18 residues. The germline CDR1 and CDR2 sequences are SEHNR and FQNEAQ (reference sequence). J lost 3 bases, V lost 3 bases, and 14 bases had no gene match. The CDR3 DNA reads as TGTGCCAGCAGCTTTAAGACTGGCGGGAGGCCCTCGACAGATACGCAGTATTTT. This translates into CASSFKTGGRPSTDTQYF.

As concerns this clonotype: Germline and junction disagree at one end, which may indicate a read error. This rearrangement joins TRBV28 to TRBJ2-5; D gene unclear. The closer fit of TRBJ2-7 to the DNA end suggests the J call may be wrong. Germline V lookup: CDR1 MDHEN, CDR2 SYDVKM. This CDR3 is built from 16 residues. CDR3 in DNA: TGTGCCGGCAGCCTTAGGGCAGGTTACGTAGGCTACGAGCAGTACTTC. Its translation is CAGSLRAGYVGYEQYF.

The V call is TRBV9, the J call TRBJ2-1; TRBD2 is a possible D gene (6 bases). Germline CDR1 and CDR2: SGDLS and YYNGEE. Trimming removed 3 bases from V and 15 bases from J, with 22 bases in between. This CDR3 is 14 amino acids long. In DNA form, the CDR3 reads TGTGCCAGCAGCGAGCATACCACTGCGGGGACTTCGTTCTTC. Its protein is CASSEHTTAGTSFF.

The chain combines TRBV6-2 or TRBV6-3 with TRBJ2-1; D gene ambiguous. Germline CDR1 reads MNHEY; CDR2 reads SVGEGT. Trimming took 5 bases from V and 12 from J, leaving 11 bases between them. The CDR3 contains 11 residues. CDR3 coding DNA: TGTGCCAGCAGTCCACTGCATCGGCAGTTCTTC. This gives the protein CASSPLHRQFF.

The rearrangement uses TRBV9 and TRBJ1-2; D gene ambiguous. CDR3 size: 11 residues. The ends were cut back, 9 bases at V and 5 bases at J, with 11 bases in the middle. The germline V gene encodes CDR1 SGDLS and CDR2 YYNGEE. As DNA, the CDR3 is TGTGCCAAGGTTGGAGGGTATGGCTACACCTTC. This gives the protein CAKVGGYGYTF.

This chain links TRBV6-1 with TRBJ2-5, with 7 bases identical to TRBD1. The CDR3 contains 13 residues. Germline CDR1 MNHNS, CDR2 SASEGT. V shed 7 bases and J 5 bases; nucleotides not matched to a gene: 7. CDR3 DNA sequence: TGTGCCAGCATCCGACAGGGTCGGGAGACCCAGTACTTC. Its protein product is CASIRQGRETQYF.

V usage is TRBV7-2 and J usage is TRBJ1-2; D is perhaps TRBD1 (6 bases). V was clipped by 3 bases and J by 2 bases, with 19 bases between them. CDR1 is SGHTA, CDR2 FQGNSA, per germline. The CDR3 runs to 17 residues. This CDR3 is CASSFELGQGGNYGYTF. The DNA of the CDR3 is TGTGCCAGCAGCTTCGAACTGGGACAAGGCGGCAACTATGGCTACACCTTC.

The chain couples TRBV28 to TRBJ1-1; no firm D call. CDR3 length: 14 residues. Germline CDR1 and CDR2: MDHEN and SYDVKM. Trimming left V 3 bases short and J 11 bases short, with 19 bases between. The DNA of the CDR3 is TGTGCCAGCAGTTTCCCCGGCAGTCGACTGAAGGCTTTCTTT. This translates into CASSFPGSRLKAFF.

This rearrangement joins TRBV5-1 to TRBJ2-7; 9 bases map to TRBD1. Germline V CDR1 and CDR2: SGHRS, YFSETQ. The CDR3 is 14 amino acids. V gave up 3 bases and J gave up 5 bases; unmatched junction bases: 6. The CDR3 is CASSSGQGMNEQYF. CDR3 sequence (DNA): TGCGCCAGCAGCTCGGGACAGGGTATGAACGAGCAGTACTTC.